The TCR beta chain described here comes from a study of blood T cell repertoires in COVID-19. V was trimmed by 6 bases and J by 4 bases, leaving 4 bases between them. The CDR3 spans 10 residues. CDR1 is LGHNT, CDR2 FRNRAP, per germline. The method was immunoSEQ multiplex PCR; TCRdb's version includes in-frame clones alone and lacks a portion of them. The table shows about 34,000 clones, with about 80% occurring only once. The J gene is TRBJ2-7, the V gene TRBV12-5; D not resolved. The TCR originated in a woman aged 70-85 years with acute or convalescent COVID-19. Sequenced sample: peripheral blood. CDR3 bases: TGTGCTAGTGGCAGTTACGAGCAGTACTTC. It codes for CASGSYEQYF.